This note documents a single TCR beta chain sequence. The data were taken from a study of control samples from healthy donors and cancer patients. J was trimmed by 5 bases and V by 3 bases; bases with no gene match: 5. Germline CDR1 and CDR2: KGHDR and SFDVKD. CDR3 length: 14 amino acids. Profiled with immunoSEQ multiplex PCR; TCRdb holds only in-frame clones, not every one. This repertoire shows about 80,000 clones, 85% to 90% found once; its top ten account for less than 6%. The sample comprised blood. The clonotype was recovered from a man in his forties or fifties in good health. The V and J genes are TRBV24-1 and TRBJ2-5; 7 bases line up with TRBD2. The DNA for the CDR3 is TGTGCCACCAGTGATGCGGGACTACCGGAGACCCAGTACTTC. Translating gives CATSDAGLPETQYF.